This TCR beta chain appears in the sequencing data of a study of identical twins' blood T cells. V was pared by 7 bases and J by 6 bases, with 15 bases between. CDR3 length: 14 amino acids. Looked up from germline, CDR1 is LNHDA and CDR2 is SQIVND (reference sequence). Donors were six healthy women in three monozygous twin pairs. TCRdb re-called the 5' RACE reads with MiXCR, one entry per CDR3 protein. The sample holds hundreds of thousands of distinct CDR3 sequences, about 28% seen once. The chain joins TRBV19 to TRBJ2-2; no clear D gene. The source of this sequence is a woman between 18 and 55 years old in good health. Sequencing was done on a sample of PBMCs. The CDR3 is CASTPGPSSGELFF. DNA for the CDR3: TGTGCCAGTACCCCCGGGCCTTCCTCCGGGGAGCTGTTTTTT.